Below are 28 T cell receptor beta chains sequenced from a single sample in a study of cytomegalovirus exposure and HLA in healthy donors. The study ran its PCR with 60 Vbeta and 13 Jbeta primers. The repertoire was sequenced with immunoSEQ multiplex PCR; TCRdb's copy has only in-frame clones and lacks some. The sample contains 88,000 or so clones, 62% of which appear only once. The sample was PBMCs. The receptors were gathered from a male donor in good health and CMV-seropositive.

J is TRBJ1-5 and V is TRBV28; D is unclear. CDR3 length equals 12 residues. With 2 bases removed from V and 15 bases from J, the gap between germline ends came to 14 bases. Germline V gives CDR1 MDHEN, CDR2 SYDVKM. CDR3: CASSLSRASGHF. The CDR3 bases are TGTGCCAGCAGTTTAAGCCGGGCCAGCGGGCATTTT.

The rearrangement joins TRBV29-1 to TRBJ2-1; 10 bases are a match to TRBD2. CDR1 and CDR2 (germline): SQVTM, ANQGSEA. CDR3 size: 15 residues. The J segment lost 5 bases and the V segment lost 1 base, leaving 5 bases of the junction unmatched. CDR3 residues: CSVEGLAGENNEQFF. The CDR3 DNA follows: TGCAGCGTTGAAGGTCTAGCGGGAGAAAACAATGAGCAGTTCTTC.

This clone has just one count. The CDR3 region is CASSFLAGGLTDTQYF. The CDR3 DNA follows: TGTGCCAGCAGCTTTCTAGCGGGAGGACTCACAGATACGCAGTATTTT. The chain employs TRBV7-9 and TRBJ2-3; TRBD2 aligns across 11 bases. V lost 3 bases, J lost 2 bases, and 4 bases stayed unmatched. Germline V lookup: CDR1 SEHNR, CDR2 FQNEAQ (reference sequence). This CDR3 has 16 residues.

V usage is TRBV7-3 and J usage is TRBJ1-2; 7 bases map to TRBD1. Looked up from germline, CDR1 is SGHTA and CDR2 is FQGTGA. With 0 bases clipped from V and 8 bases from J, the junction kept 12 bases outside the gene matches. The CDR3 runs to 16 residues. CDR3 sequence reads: CASSLTPRTGPGGYTF. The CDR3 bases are TGTGCCAGCAGCTTAACCCCTCGGACAGGTCCGGGGGGCTACACCTTC.

CDR3 bases: TGTGCCTGGAGTCCCGGCCCGGAGCGCTATGGCTACACCTTC. Protein sequence: CAWSPGPERYGYTF. The chain carries TRBV30 and TRBJ1-2; D is ambiguous. Trimming cost V 2 bases and J 4 bases, with 14 bases left between them. CDR3 size: 14 residues. Germline lookup yields CDR1 GTSNPN and CDR2 SVGIG (reference sequence).

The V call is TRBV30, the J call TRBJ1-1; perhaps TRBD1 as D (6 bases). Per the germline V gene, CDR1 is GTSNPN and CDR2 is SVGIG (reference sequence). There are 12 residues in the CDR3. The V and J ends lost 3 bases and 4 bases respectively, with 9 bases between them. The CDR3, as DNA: TGTGCCTGGAGGAGGGGGAGCACTGAAGCTTTCTTT. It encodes CAWRRGSTEAFF.

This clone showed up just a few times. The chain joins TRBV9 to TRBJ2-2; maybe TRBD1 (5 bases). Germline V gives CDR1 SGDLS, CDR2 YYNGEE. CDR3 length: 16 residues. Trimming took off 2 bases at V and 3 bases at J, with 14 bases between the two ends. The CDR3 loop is CASSVRGRVDTGELFF. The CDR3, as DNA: TGTGCCAGCAGCGTCCGAGGCAGGGTTGACACCGGGGAGCTGTTTTTT. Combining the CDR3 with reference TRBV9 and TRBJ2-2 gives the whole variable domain DSGVTQTPKHLITATGQRVTLRCSPRSGDLSVYWYQQSLDQGLQFLIQYYNGEERAKGNILERFSAQQFPDLHSELNLSSLELGDSALYFCASSVRGRVDTGELFFGEGSRLTVL.

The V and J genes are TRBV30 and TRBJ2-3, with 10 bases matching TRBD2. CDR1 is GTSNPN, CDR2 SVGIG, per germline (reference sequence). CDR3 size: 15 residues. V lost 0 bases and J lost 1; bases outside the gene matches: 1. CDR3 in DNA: TGTGCCTGGAGTGTCAGCGGGAGGGGCACAGATACGCAGTATTTT. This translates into CAWSVSGRGTDTQYF.

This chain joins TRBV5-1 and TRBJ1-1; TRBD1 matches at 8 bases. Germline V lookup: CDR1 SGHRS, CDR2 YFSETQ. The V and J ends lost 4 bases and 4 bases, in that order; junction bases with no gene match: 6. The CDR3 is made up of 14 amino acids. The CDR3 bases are TGCGCCAGCAGCCCCACAGGGGGAAGCACTGAAGCTTTCTTT. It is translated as CASSPTGGSTEAFF.

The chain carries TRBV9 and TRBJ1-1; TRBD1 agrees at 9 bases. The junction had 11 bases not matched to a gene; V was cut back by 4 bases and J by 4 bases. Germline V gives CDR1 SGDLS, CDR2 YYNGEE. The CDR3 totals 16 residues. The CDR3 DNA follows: TGTGCCAGCAGCTTCCGGGACAGGGAAGCGGGCACTGAAGCTTTCTTT. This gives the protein CASSFRDREAGTEAFF.

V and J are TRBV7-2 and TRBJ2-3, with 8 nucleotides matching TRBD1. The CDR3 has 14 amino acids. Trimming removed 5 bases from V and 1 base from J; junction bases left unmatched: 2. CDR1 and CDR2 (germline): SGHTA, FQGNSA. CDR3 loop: CASSQQGGTDTQYF. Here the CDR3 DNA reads TGTGCCAGCAGCCAACAGGGGGGCACAGATACGCAGTATTTT.

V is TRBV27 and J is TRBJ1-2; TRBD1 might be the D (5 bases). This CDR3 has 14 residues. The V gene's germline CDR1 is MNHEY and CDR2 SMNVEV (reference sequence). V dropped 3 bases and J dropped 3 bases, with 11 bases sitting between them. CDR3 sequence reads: CASSLGGHDYGYTF. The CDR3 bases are TGTGCCAGCAGTTTGGGAGGACATGACTATGGCTACACCTTC.

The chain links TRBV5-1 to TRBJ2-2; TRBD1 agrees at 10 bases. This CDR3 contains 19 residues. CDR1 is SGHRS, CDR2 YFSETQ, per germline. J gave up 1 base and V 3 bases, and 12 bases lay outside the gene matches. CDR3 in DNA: TGCGCCAGCAGCTACACCGGGACAGGGGTTATTTTGAACACCGGGGAGCTGTTTTTT. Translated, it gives CASSYTGTGVILNTGELFF.

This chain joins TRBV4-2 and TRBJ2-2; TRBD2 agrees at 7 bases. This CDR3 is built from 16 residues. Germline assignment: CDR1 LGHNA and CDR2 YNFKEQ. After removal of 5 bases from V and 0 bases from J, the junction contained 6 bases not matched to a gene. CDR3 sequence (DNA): TGTGCCAGCAGCGAGATGGCGGGAGCGAACACCGGGGAGCTGTTTTTT. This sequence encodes CASSEMAGANTGELFF.

The CDR3 sequence is CASSPGQTGEQYF. CDR3 sequence (DNA): TGTGCCAGCTCGCCTGGACAGACTGGTGAGCAGTACTTC. V and J are TRBV18 and TRBJ2-7; TRBD1 is a possible D gene (6 bases). CDR1 KGHSH and CDR2 LQKENI come from the germline V gene. Trimming cost V 6 bases and J 7 bases, with 16 bases left between them. The CDR3 has 13 residues.

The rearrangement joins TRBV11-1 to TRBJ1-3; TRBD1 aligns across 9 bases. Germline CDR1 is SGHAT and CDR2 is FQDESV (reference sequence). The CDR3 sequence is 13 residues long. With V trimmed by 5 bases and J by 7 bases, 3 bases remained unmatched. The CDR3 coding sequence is TGTGCCAGCAGCGGACAGGGGAAGAACACCATATATTTT. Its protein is CASSGQGKNTIYF.

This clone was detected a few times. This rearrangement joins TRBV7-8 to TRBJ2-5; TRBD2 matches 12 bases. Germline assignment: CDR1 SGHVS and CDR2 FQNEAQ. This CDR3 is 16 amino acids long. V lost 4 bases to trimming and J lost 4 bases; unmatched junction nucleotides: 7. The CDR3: CASSSPLAGGVETQYF. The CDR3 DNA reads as TGTGCCAGCAGCTCCCCCCTAGCGGGAGGGGTAGAGACCCAGTACTTC.

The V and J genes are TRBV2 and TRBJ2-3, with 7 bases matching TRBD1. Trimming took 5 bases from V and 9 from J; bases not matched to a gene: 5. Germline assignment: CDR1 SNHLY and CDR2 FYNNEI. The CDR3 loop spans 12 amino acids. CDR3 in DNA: TGTGCCAGCAGTTACACAGGGGACACGCAGTATTTT. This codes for CASSYTGDTQYF.

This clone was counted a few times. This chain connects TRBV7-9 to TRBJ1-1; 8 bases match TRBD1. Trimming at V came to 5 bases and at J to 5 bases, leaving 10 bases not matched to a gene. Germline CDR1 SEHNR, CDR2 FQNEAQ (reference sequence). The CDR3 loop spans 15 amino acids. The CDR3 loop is CASSPIGQGETEAFF. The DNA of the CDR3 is TGTGCCAGCAGCCCAATAGGACAGGGAGAAACTGAAGCTTTCTTT.

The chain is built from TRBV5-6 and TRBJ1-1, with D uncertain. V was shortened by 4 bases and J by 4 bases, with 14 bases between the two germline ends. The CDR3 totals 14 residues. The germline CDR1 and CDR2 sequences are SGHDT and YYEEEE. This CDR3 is CASSLGLPGTEAFF. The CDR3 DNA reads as TGTGCCAGCAGCCTGGGTCTTCCCGGCACTGAAGCTTTCTTT.

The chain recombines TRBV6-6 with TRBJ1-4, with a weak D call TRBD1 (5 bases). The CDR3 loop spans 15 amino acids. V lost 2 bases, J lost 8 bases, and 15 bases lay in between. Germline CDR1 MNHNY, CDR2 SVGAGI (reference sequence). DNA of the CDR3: TGTGCCAGCAGTTACCTAGGGGCCCCGGAGGAAAAACTGTTTTTT. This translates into CASSYLGAPEEKLFF.

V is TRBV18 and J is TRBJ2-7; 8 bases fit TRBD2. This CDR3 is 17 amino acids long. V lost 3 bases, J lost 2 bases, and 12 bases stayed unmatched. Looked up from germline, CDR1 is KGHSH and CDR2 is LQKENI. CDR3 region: CASSPTPAGALTYEQYF. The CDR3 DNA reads TGTGCCAGCTCACCGACCCCAGCGGGGGCTCTGACCTACGAGCAGTACTTC. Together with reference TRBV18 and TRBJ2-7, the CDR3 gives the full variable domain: NAGVMQNPRHLVRRRGQEARLRCSPMKGHSHVYWYRQLPEEGLKFMVYLQKENIIDESGMPKERFSAEFPKEGPSILRIQQVVRGDSAAYFCASSPTPAGALTYEQYFGPGTRLTVT.

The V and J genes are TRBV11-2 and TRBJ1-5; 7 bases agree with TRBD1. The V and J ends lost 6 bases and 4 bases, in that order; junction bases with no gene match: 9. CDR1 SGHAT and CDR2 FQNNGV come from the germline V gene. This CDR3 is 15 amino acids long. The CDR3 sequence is CASSSTGVGNQPQHF. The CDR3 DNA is TGTGCCAGCAGTTCAACAGGGGTAGGGAATCAGCCCCAGCATTTT. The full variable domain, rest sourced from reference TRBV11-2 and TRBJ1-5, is EAGVAQSPRYKIIEKRQSVAFWCNPISGHATLYWYQQILGQGPKLLIQFQNNGVVDDSQLPKDRFSAERLKGVDSTLKIQPAKLEDSAVYLCASSSTGVGNQPQHFGDGTRLSIL.

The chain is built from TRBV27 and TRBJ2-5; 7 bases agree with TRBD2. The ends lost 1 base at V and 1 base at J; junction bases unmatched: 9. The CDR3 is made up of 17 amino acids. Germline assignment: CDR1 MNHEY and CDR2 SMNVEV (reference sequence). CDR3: CASSLLRHRGVQETQYF. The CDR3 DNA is TGTGCCAGCAGTTTATTGCGCCACCGGGGGGTCCAAGAGACCCAGTACTTC.

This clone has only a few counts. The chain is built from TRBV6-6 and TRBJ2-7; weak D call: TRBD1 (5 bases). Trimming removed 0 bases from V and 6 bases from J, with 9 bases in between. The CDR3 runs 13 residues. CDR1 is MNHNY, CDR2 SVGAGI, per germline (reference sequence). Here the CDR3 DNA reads TGTGCCAGCAGTTACTCGACAGTCACCGAGCAGTACTTC. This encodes CASSYSTVTEQYF.

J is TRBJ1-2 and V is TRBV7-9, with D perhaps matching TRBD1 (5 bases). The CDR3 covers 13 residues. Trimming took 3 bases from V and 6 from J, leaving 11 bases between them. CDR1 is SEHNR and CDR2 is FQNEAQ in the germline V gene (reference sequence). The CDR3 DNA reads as TGTGCCAGCAGCTTCATTTCAGGGAATGGCTACACCTTC. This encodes CASSFISGNGYTF.

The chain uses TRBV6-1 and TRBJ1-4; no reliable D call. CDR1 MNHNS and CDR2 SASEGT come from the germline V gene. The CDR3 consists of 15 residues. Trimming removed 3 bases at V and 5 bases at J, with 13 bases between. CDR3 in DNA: TGTGCCAGCAGTGATCCGACTCTTCGAAATGAAAAACTGTTTTTT. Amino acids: CASSDPTLRNEKLFF.

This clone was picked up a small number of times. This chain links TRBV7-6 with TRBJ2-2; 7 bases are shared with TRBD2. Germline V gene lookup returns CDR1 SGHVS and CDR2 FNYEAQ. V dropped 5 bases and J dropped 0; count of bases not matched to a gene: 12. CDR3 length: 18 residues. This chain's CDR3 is CASSRSPSGNANTGELFF. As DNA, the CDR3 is TGTGCCAGCAGCCGAAGCCCCAGCGGGAACGCGAACACCGGGGAGCTGTTTTTT.